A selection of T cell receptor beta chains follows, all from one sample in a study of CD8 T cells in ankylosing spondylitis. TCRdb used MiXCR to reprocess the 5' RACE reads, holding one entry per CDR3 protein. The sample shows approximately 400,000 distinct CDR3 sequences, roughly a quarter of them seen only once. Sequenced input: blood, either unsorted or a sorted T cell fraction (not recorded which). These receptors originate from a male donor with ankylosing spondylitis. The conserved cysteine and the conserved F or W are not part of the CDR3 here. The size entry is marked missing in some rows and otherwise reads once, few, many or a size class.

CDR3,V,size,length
SARVQQGANTEAF,TRBV20-1,.,13
ASSEIRASGHNEQF,TRBV2,.,14
SAPGLGNEQF,TRBV20-1,.,10
ASSLSEGTTEAF,TRBV5-4,few,12
ACRPRVSYEQY,TRBV6-1,few,11
ASSQQPISTDTQY,TRBV12-3/TRBV12-4,few,13
ASRSTGTGTYNGYT,TRBV4-2,few,14
ASSPIDRADTEAF,TRBV4-1,.,13
SASQGLPSDTQY,TRBV20-1,.,12
ASSLEGSGSYEQY,TRBV5-4,few,13
ASSLWGRNSPLH,TRBV7-2,few,12
AFGSSGNTIY,TRBV12-3/TRBV12-4,.,10
ASRWDGTSYNEQF,TRBV6-1,few,13
SASALAPYTDTQY,TRBV20-1,.,13
SASASGIGTDTQY,TRBV20-1,few,13
SASFIAGGQY,TRBV20-1,few,10